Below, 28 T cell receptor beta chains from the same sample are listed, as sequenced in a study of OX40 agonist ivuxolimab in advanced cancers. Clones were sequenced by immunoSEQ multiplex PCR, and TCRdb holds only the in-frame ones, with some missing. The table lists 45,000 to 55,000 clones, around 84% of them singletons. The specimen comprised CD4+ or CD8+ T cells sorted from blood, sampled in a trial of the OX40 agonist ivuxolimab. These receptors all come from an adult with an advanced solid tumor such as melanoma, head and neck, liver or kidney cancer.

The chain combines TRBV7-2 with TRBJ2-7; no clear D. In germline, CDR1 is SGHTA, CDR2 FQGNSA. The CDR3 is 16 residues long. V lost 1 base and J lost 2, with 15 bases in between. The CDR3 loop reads CASSLGQAALTYEQYF. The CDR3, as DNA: TGTGCCAGCAGCTTAGGCCAGGCGGCCCTTACCTACGAGCAGTACTTC.

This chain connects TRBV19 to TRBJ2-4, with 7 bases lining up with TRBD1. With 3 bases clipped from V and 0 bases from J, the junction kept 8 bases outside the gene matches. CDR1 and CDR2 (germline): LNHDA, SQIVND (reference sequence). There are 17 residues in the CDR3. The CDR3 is CASSIGQVSLAKNIQYF. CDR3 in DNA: TGTGCCAGTAGTATTGGACAGGTCTCGTTAGCCAAAAACATTCAGTACTTC.

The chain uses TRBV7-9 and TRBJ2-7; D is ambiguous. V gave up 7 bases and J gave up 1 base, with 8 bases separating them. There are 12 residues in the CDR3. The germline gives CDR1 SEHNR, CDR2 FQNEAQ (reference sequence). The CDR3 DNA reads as TGTGCCAGCACCCCCGGGTCCTACGAGCAGTACTTC. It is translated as CASTPGSYEQYF.

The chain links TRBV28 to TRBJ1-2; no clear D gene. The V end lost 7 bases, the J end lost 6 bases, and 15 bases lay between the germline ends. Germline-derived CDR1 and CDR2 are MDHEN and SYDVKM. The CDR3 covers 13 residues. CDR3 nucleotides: TGTGCCAGCACCCCTGGGCGGGAGAATGGCTACACCTTC. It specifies CASTPGRENGYTF.

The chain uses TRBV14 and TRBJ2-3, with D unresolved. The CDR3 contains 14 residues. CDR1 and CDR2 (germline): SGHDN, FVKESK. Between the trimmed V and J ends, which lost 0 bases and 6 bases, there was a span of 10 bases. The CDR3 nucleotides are TGTGCCAGCAGCCAAGATTCCCTTGTGGATACGCAGTATTTT. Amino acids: CASSQDSLVDTQYF.

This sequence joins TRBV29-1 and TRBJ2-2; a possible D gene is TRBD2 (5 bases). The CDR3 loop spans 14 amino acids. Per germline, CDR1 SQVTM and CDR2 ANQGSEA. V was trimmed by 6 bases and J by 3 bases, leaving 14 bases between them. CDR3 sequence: CSVRRAADTGELFF. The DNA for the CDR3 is TGCAGCGTCAGAAGGGCAGCGGACACCGGGGAGCTGTTTTTT.

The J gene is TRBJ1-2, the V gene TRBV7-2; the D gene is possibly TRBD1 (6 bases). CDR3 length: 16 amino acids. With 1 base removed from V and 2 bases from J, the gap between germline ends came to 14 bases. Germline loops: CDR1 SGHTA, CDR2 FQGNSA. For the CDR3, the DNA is TGTGCCAGCAGCTTAGGAGGGACACCGATGAACTATGGCTACACCTTC. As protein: CASSLGGTPMNYGYTF.

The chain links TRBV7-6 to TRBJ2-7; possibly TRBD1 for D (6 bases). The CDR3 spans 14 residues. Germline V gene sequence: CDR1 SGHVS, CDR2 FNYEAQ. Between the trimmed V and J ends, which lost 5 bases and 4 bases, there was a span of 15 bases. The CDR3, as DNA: TGTGCCAGCAGCGTAACCCGGGACACTTACGAGCAGTACTTC. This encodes CASSVTRDTYEQYF.

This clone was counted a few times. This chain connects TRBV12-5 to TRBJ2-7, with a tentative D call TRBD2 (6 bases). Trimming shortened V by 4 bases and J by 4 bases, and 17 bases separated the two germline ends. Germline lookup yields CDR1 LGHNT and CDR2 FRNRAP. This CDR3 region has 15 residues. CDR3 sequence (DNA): TGTGCTAGTGGTTCCGCCCCGGGAGTAGTTTACGAGCAGTACTTC. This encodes CASGSAPGVVYEQYF.

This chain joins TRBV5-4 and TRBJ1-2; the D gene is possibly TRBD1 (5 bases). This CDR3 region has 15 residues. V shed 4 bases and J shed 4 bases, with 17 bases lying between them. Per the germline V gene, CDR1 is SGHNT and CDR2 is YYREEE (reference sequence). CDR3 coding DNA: TGTGCCAGCAGCATAGGGGCCGTTTCGATCTATGGCTACACCTTC. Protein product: CASSIGAVSIYGYTF.

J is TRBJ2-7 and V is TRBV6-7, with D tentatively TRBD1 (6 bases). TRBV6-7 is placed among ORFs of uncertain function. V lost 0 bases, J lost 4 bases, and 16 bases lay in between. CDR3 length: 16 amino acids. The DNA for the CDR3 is TGTGCCAGCAGTTACTCGAAACGGGGACACTTTTACGAGCAGTACTTC. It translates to CASSYSKRGHFYEQYF.

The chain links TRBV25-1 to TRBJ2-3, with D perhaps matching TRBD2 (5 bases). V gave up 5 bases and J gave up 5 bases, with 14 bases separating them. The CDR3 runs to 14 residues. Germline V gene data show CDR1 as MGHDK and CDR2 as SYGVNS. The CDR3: CASSRSEAGDTQYF. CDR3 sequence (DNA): TGTGCCAGCAGTCGATCGGAGGCCGGAGATACGCAGTATTTT.

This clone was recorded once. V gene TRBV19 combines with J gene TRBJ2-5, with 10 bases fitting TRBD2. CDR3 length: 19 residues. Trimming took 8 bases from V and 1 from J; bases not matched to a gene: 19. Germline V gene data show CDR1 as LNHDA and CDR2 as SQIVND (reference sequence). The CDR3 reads CASDQAGLAAKFLQETQYF. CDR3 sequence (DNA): TGTGCCAGTGACCAGGCCGGACTAGCGGCGAAATTTCTCCAAGAGACCCAGTACTTC.

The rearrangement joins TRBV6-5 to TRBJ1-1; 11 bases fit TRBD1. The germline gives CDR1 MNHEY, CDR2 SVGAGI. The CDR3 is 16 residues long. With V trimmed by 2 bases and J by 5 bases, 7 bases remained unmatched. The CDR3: CASSYSRDRGITEAFF. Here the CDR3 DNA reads TGTGCCAGCAGTTACAGCCGGGACAGGGGGATTACTGAAGCTTTCTTT.

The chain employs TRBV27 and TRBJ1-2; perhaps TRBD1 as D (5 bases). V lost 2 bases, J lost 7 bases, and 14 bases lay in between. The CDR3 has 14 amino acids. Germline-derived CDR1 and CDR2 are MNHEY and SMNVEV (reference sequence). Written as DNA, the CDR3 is TGTGCCAGCAGTTTAAAGGGGATCGGGTCTGGCTACACCTTC. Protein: CASSLKGIGSGYTF.

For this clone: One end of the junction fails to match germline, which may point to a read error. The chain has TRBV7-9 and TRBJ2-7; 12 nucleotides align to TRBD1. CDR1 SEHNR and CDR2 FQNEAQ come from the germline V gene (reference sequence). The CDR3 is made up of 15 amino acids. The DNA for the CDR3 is TGTGCCAGCAGCCCACCATGGGACAGGGGGCCCTCGATGCACTTC. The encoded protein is CASSPPWDRGPSMHF.

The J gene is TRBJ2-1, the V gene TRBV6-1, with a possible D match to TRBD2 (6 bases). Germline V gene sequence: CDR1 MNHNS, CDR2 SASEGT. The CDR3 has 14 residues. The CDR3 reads CSSQAGATYNEQFF. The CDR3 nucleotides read TGTTCTTCACAAGCGGGCGCTACCTACAATGAGCAGTTCTTC.

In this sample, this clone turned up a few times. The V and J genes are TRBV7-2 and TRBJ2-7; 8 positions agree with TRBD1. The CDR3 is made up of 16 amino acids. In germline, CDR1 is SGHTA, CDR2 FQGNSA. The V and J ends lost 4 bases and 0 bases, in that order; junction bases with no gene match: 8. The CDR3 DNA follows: TGTGCCAGCAGCTATATCGCAGGGACAGGCTCCTACGAGCAGTACTTC. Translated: CASSYIAGTGSYEQYF.

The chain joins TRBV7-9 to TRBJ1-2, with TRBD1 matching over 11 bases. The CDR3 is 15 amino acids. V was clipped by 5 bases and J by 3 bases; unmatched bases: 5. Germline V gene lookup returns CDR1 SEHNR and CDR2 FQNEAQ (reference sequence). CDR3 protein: CASSDRDRGDYGYTF. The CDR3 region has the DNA TGTGCCAGCAGCGACCGGGACAGGGGGGACTATGGCTACACCTTC.

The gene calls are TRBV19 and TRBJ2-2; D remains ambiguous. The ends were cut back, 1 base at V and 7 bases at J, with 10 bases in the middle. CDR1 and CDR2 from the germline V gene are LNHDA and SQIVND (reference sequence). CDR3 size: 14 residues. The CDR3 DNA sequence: TGTGCCAGTAGTATAGGCAAGGCCAGCGGGGAGCTGTTTTTT. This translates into CASSIGKASGELFF. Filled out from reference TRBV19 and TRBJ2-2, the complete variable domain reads DGGITQSPKYLFRKEGQNVTLSCEQNLNHDAMYWYRQDPGQGLRLIYYSQIVNDFQKGDIAEGYSVSREKKESFPLTVTSAQKNPTAFYLCASSIGKASGELFFGEGSRLTVL.

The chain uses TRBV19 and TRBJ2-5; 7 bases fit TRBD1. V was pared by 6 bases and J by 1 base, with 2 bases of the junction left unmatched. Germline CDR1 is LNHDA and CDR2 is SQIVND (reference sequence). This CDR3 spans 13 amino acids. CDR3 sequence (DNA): TGTGCCAGTAGAGACAGGGCCCAAGAGACCCAGTACTTC. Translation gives CASRDRAQETQYF. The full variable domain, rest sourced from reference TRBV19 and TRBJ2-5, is DGGITQSPKYLFRKEGQNVTLSCEQNLNHDAMYWYRQDPGQGLRLIYYSQIVNDFQKGDIAEGYSVSREKKESFPLTVTSAQKNPTAFYLCASRDRAQETQYFGPGTRLLVL.

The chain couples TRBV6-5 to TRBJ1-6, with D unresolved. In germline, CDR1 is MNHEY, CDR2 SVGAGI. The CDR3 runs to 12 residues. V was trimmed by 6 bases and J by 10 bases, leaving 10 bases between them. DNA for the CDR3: TGTGCCAGCAGGGACCCAGGATCACCCCTCCACTTT. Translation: CASRDPGSPLHF.

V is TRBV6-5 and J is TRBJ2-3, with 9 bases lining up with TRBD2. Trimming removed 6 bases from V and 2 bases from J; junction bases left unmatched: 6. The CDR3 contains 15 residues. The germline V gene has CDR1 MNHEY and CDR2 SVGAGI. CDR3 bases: TGTGCCAGCAGAACTGGACTAGCGATCACAGATACGCAGTATTTT. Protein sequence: CASRTGLAITDTQYF.

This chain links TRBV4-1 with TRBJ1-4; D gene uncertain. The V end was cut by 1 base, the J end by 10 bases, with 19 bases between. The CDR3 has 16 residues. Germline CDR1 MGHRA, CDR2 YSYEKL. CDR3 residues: CASSQGKEVGIGKLFF. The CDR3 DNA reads TGCGCCAGCAGCCAAGGAAAAGAAGTGGGTATTGGAAAACTGTTTTTT.

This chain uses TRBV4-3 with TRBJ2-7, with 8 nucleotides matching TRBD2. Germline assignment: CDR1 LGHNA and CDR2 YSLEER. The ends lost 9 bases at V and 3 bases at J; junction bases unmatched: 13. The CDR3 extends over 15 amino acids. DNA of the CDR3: TGCGCCAGTGGAGCGGGAGTAGGGTTTGGCTACGAGCAGTACTTC. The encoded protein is CASGAGVGFGYEQYF.

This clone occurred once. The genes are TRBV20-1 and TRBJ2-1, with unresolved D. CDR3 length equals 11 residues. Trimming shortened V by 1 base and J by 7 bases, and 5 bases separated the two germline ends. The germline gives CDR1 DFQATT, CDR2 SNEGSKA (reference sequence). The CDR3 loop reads CSARVGNEQFF. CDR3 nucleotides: TGCAGTGCTAGAGTCGGGAATGAGCAGTTCTTC.

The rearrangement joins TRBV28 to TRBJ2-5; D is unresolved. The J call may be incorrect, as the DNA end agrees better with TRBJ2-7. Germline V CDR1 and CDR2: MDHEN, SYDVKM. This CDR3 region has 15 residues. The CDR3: CASSLAYLGSYEQYF. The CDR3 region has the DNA TGTGCCAGCAGTTTAGCGTATCTGGGATCCTACGAGCAGTACTTC.

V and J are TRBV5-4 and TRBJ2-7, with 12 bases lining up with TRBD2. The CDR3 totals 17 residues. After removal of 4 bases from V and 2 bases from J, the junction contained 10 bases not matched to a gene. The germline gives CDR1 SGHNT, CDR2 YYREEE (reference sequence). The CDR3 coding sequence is TGTGCCAGCAGCGGAACGGGACTAGCGGGTTTAACCTACGAGCAGTACTTC. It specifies CASSGTGLAGLTYEQYF.